This T cell receptor beta chain was captured in a study of a mutant IDH1 vaccine in newly diagnosed glioma. In the study overall: Radiotherapy, temozolomide, or both had been given previously, and both were given to most. Study outcomes and limitations: Among all patients, vaccine-induced immune responses occurred in 85% to 95%.

Between the trimmed V and J ends, which lost 5 bases and 4 bases, there was a span of 17 bases. CDR3 length equals 16 residues. The germline CDR1 and CDR2 sequences are SGHVS and FQNEAQ. Libraries were prepared by immunoSEQ multiplex PCR; TCRdb keeps only in-frame clonotypes and omits some of them. The repertoire holds around 88,000 clones, with about four fifths as singletons. Notes on this clone: The antigen is not known.

Time point denoted: baseline, week 1 (first vaccination visit). The treatment was: pre-vaccination baseline after standard-of-care therapy. The material was PBMCs, obtained from a glioma patient treated with radiotherapy, temozolomide or both. This chain uses TRBV7-8 with TRBJ1-4; tentatively, D is TRBD1 (5 bases). This TCR was sampled from a man between 40 and 49 years old with glioma. The CDR3 loop reads CASSRPPGRLNEKLFF. CDR3 bases: TGTGCCAGCAGCCGACCACCGGGACGGCTTAATGAAAAACTGTTTTTT.